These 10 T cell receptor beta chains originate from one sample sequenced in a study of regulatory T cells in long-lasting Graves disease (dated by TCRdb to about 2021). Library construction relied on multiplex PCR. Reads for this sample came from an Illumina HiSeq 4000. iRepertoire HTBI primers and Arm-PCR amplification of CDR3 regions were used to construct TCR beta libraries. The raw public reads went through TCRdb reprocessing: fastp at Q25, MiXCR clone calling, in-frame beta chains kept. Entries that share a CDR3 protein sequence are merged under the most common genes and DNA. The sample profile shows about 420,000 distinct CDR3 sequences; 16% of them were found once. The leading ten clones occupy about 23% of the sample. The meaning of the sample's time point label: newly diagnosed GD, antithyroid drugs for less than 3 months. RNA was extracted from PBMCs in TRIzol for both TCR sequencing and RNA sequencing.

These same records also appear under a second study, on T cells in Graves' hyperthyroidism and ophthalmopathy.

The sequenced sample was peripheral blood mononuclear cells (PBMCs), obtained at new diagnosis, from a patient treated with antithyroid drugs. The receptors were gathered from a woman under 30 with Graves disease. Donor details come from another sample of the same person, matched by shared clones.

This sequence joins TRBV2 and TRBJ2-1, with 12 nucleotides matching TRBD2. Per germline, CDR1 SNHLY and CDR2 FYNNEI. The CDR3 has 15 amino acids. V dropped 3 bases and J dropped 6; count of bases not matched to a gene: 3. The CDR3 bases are TGTGCCAGCAGTGAGACTAGCGGGAGTTCCAATGAGCAGTTCTTC. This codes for CASSETSGSSNEQFF.

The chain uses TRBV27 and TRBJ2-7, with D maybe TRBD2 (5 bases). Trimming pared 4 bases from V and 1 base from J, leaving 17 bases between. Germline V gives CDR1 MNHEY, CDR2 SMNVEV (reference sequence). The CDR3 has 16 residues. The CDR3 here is CASSWSGTSLSYEQYF. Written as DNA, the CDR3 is TGTGCCAGCAGTTGGAGCGGAACATCCTTATCCTACGAGCAGTACTTC.

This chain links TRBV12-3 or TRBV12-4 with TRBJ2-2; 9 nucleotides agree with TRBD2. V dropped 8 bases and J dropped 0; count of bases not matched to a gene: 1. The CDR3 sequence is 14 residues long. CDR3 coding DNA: TGTGCCAGCGCTAGCGGGACGAACACCGGGGAGCTGTTTTTT. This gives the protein CASASGTNTGELFF.

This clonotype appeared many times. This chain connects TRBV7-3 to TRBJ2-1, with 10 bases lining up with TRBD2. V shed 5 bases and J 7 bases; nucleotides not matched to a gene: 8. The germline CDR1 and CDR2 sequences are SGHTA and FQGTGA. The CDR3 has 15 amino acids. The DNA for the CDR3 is TGTGCCAGCAGCGAGGGACTAGCGCTTTCTAATGAGCAGTTCTTC. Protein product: CASSEGLALSNEQFF.

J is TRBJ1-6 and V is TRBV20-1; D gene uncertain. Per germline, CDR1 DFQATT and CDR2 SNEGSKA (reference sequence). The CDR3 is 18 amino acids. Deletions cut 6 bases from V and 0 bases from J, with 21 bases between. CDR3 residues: CSASNTAEPSSYNSPLHF. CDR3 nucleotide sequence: TGCAGTGCCTCGAATACCGCCGAGCCTAGCTCCTATAATTCACCCCTCCACTTT.

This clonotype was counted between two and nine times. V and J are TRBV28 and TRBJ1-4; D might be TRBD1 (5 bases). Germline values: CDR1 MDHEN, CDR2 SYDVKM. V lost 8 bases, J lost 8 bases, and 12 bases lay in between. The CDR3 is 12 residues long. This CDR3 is CASRSGGEKLFF. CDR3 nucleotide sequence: TGTGCCAGCCGATCTGGGGGGGAAAAACTGTTTTTT.

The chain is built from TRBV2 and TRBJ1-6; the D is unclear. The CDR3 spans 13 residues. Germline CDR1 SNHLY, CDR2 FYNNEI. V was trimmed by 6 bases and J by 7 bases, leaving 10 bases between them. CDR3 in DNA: TGTGCCAGCAGGTACTCTCAGAATTCACCCCTCCACTTT. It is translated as CASRYSQNSPLHF.

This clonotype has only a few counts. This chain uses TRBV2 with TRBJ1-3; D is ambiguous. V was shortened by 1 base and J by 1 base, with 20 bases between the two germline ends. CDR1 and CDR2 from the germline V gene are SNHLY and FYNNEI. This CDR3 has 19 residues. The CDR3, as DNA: TGTGCCAGCAGTGAAGAATATTTGGGAGGAGGATCATCTGGAAACACCATATATTTT. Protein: CASSEEYLGGGSSGNTIYF. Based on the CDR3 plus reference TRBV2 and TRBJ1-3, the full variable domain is EPEVTQTPSHQVTQMGQEVILRCVPISNHLYFYWYRQILGQKVEFLVSFYNNEISEKSEIFDDQFSVERPDGSNFTLKIRSTKLEDSAMYFCASSEEYLGGGSSGNTIYFGEGSWLTVV.

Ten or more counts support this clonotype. The CDR3 sequence is CASSLYAGVNYEQYF. CDR3 coding DNA: TGTGCCAGCAGCTTGTATGCGGGAGTGAACTACGAGCAGTACTTC. The chain combines TRBV5-5 with TRBJ2-7; 7 bases line up with TRBD2. Germline V gives CDR1 SGHKS, CDR2 YYEKEE (reference sequence). The ends lost 1 base at V and 3 bases at J; junction bases unmatched: 7. The CDR3 runs to 15 residues.

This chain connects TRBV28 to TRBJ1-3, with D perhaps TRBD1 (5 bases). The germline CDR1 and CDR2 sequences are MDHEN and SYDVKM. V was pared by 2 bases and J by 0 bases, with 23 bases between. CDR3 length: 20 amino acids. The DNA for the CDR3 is TGTGCCAGCAGTTTAGTTTTAAGGCAGACAGTAACCAACTCTGGAAACACCATATATTTT. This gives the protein CASSLVLRQTVTNSGNTIYF.